This record looks at one T cell receptor (beta chain) sequence and its context. The data are from a study of blood T cell repertoires in COVID-19. Study-level background: Spain, Italy and the United States supplied samples that represented acute and convalescent COVID-19.

Method: immunoSEQ multiplex PCR; TCRdb's copy keeps in-frame clones and lacks some. The sample yields 300,000 to 400,000 clones, around 90% seen once. The germline V and J ends were trimmed by 2 bases and 0 bases, with 8 bases remaining between them. The CDR3 covers 16 residues. In germline, CDR1 is MNHEY, CDR2 SVGEGT. Sequencing was performed on peripheral blood. The TCR comes from a man aged 50 to 59 with active or convalescent COVID-19. The chain couples TRBV6-2 or TRBV6-3 to TRBJ1-6; TRBD1 is a possible D gene (5 bases). CDR3 sequence (DNA): TGTGCCAGCAGTTACCGACAGAGCTCCTATAATTCACCCCTCCACTTT. Its protein product is CASSYRQSSYNSPLHF.